A single sample gave rise to the 15 T cell receptor beta chains below, sequenced in a study of T cells after yellow fever vaccination. TCRdb reprocessed the 5' RACE reads with MiXCR, giving one entry per CDR3 protein. This table has nearly 300,000 distinct CDR3 sequences, 7.5% to 9.5% appearing once. This specimen was CD4+ T cells sorted from PBMCs, taken 5 days after the yellow fever booster vaccination. Source of these receptors: a man between 18 and 35 years old who received the YFV17D yellow fever vaccine.

This CDR3 reads CASSLTSSEGGELFF. CDR3 coding DNA: TGCGCCAGCAGCTTAACGAGCTCTGAGGGCGGGGAGCTGTTTTTT. The chain links TRBV5-1 to TRBJ2-2, with a possible D match to TRBD2 (5 bases). Trimming removed 2 bases at V and 7 bases at J, with 15 bases between. From germline, CDR1 is SGHRS and CDR2 YFSETQ. The CDR3 sequence is 15 residues long.

The table lists this clonotype with a few counts. J is TRBJ2-1 and V is TRBV6-5, with D possibly matching TRBD2 (6 bases). The CDR3 has 14 residues. Germline assignment: CDR1 MNHEY and CDR2 SVGAGI. Trimming took off 7 bases at V and 4 bases at J, with 14 bases between the two ends. The CDR3 DNA is TGTGCCAGCAAGCGGAGGGTGGGATACAATGAGCAGTTCTTC. Its protein product is CASKRRVGYNEQFF.

This clonotype was seen a few times. The chain carries TRBV28 and TRBJ2-1, with 7 nucleotides matching TRBD1. In germline, CDR1 is MDHEN, CDR2 SYDVKM. The CDR3 runs 14 residues. J lost 8 bases, V lost 5 bases, and 9 bases had no gene match. The CDR3 DNA reads TGTGCCAGCAGTACCTACACAGGGGTTGATGAGCAGTTCTTC. As protein: CASSTYTGVDEQFF.

This clonotype was picked up a small number of times. V is TRBV19 and J is TRBJ2-3; D unresolved. The CDR3 runs to 13 residues. Germline loops: CDR1 LNHDA, CDR2 SQIVND (reference sequence). The V gene lost 3 bases and the J gene lost 5 bases, with 9 bases spanning the gap. CDR3 sequence reads: CASSIGWVDTQYF. CDR3 bases: TGTGCCAGTAGTATCGGCTGGGTAGATACGCAGTATTTT.

This clonotype was detected only a few times. The chain uses TRBV18 and TRBJ2-3; D ambiguous. Trimming removed 2 bases at V and 4 bases at J, with 16 bases between. CDR1 and CDR2 from the germline V gene are KGHSH and LQKENI. This CDR3 spans 16 amino acids. The CDR3 is CASSPSSSMVSDTQYF. The CDR3 DNA sequence: TGTGCCAGCTCACCATCGAGTAGTATGGTCTCAGATACGCAGTATTTT.

This clonotype has only a few counts. The rearrangement uses TRBV6-2 or TRBV6-3 and TRBJ2-3; 10 bases map to TRBD2. V gave up 5 bases and J gave up 2 bases; unmatched junction bases: 10. Germline V gene data show CDR1 as MNHEY and CDR2 as SVGEGT. This CDR3 has 17 residues. The CDR3 nucleotides are TGTGCCAGCAGTCCCTATCCTAGCGGGGGAGACACAGATACGCAGTATTTT. This translates into CASSPYPSGGDTDTQYF.

This clonotype has a handful of counts. The CDR3 spells CASSSGPTSKNIQYF. CDR3 bases: TGCGCCAGCAGCTCGGGACCTACATCCAAAAACATTCAGTACTTC. The V and J genes are TRBV5-1 and TRBJ2-4; D possibly matches TRBD1 or TRBD2 (5 bases each). This CDR3 contains 15 residues. The germline V gene has CDR1 SGHRS and CDR2 YFSETQ. V lost 3 bases to trimming and J lost 2 bases, with 12 bases between them.

The rearrangement links TRBV29-1 to TRBJ1-4; 7 bases fit TRBD1. CDR1 is SQVTM, CDR2 ANQGSEA, per germline. V lost 4 bases and J lost 3; bases outside the gene matches: 5. This CDR3 contains 14 residues. The DNA of the CDR3 is TGCAGCGTTGGGGAGGGGACAGCTAATGAAAAACTGTTTTTT. Translated, it gives CSVGEGTANEKLFF. The whole variable domain, filled in from reference TRBV29-1 and TRBJ1-4, reads SAVISQKPSRDICQRGTSLTIQCQVDSQVTMMFWYRQQPGQSLTLIATANQGSEATYESGFVIDKFPISRPNLTFSTLTVSNMSPEDSSIYLCSVGEGTANEKLFFGSGTQLSVL.

This sequence joins TRBV12-3 or TRBV12-4 and TRBJ2-3; unclear D gene. V was clipped by 1 base and J by 6 bases, with 8 bases between them. The CDR3 consists of 13 residues. The CDR3 region is CASSLVLVDTQYF. In DNA, the CDR3 is TGTGCCAGCAGTTTAGTGTTGGTGGATACGCAGTATTTT.

This rearrangement joins TRBV30 to TRBJ1-2, with TRBD1 matching over 7 bases. This CDR3 contains 13 residues. Trimming at V came to 8 bases and at J to 2 bases, leaving 8 bases not matched to a gene. CDR1 GTSNPN and CDR2 SVGIG come from the germline V gene (reference sequence). The CDR3 spells CALWTGLNYGYTF. The CDR3 DNA follows: TGTGCCCTTTGGACAGGTTTAAACTATGGCTACACCTTC.

This clonotype has just a few counts. The chain has TRBV7-2 and TRBJ2-5, with no clear D. Germline assignment: CDR1 SGHTA and CDR2 FQGNSA. This CDR3 contains 12 residues. The ends were cut back, 4 bases at V and 1 base at J, with 4 bases in the middle. The chain's CDR3 is CASSSSQETQYF. CDR3 bases: TGTGCCAGCAGCTCCAGCCAAGAGACCCAGTACTTC.

The V gene is TRBV6-2 or TRBV6-3, the J gene TRBJ2-3; a possible D gene is TRBD1 (6 bases). The germline V and J ends were trimmed by 2 bases and 3 bases, with 6 bases remaining between them. The germline V gene has CDR1 MNHEY and CDR2 SVGEGT. The CDR3 totals 13 residues. The CDR3 protein is CASSYRGTDTQYF. The CDR3 region has the DNA TGTGCCAGCAGTTACAGGGGGACAGATACGCAGTATTTT.

This clonotype was picked up many times. In nucleotides, the CDR3 is TGTGCCAGCAGCCCTATCGTTGGGGTGTACGGCACTGAAGCTTTCTTT. Its protein product is CASSPIVGVYGTEAFF. This chain uses TRBV7-8 with TRBJ1-1; D uncertain. The CDR3 totals 16 residues. Trimming stripped 5 bases from V and 4 bases from J, with 20 bases between. Germline assignment: CDR1 SGHVS and CDR2 FQNEAQ.

This clonotype was counted a few times. The CDR3 region has the DNA TGTGCCAGCAGCTTACTGGGACTCCTGAGGAACACTGAAGCTTTCTTT. Translation: CASSLLGLLRNTEAFF. J is TRBJ1-1 and V is TRBV7-2; D is perhaps TRBD1 (5 bases). Looked up from germline, CDR1 is SGHTA and CDR2 is FQGNSA. CDR3 size: 16 residues. V was trimmed by 2 bases and J by 1 base, leaving 14 bases between them.

The chain carries TRBV24-1 and TRBJ2-3; D remains ambiguous. CDR1 and CDR2 (germline): KGHDR, SFDVKD. Trimming left V 1 base short and J 2 bases short, with 9 bases between. This CDR3 spans 15 amino acids. CDR3 sequence reads: CATSDFRTNTDTQYF. CDR3 bases: TGTGCCACCAGTGATTTTAGGACCAACACAGATACGCAGTATTTT.